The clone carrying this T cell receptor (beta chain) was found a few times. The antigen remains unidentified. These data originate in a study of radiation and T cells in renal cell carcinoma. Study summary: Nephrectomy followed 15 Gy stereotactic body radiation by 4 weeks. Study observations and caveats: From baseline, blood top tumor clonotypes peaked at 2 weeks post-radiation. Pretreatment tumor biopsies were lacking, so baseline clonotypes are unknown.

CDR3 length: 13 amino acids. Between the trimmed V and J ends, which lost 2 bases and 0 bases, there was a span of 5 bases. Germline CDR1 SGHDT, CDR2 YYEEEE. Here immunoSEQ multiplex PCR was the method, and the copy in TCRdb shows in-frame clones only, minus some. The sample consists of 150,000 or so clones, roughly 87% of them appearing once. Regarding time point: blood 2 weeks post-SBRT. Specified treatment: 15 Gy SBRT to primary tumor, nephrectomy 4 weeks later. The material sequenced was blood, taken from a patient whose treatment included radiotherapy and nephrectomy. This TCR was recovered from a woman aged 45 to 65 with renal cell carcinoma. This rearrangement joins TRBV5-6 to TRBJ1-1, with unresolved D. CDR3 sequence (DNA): TGTGCCAGCAGCTTAAGAGTGAACACTGAAGCTTTCTTT. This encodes CASSLRVNTEAFF.